This is a list of T cell receptor beta chains from one sample in a study of blood T cell repertoires in COVID-19. This table comes from immunoSEQ multiplex PCR, and its TCRdb copy is limited to in-frame clones, with some not included. The sample carries about 140,000 clones, roughly 85% recorded once. Sequences were obtained from peripheral blood. The receptors stem from a man aged 55-75 years with acute or convalescent COVID-19. CDR3s include the opening cysteine and the closing phenylalanine or tryptophan.

j_call	v_call	cdr3_aa
TRBJ2-7	TRBV19	CASSTTGTGAYEQYF
TRBJ2-5	TRBV11-2	CASSLGQGETQYF
TRBJ1-2	TRBV19	CASRMNRGIDHGYTF
TRBJ2-1	TRBV9	CASSVSGSGFNEQFF
TRBJ1-2	TRBV28	CASSLPGTGGDYGYTF
TRBJ2-7	TRBV5-6	CASSLLDRSVDEQYF
TRBJ2-2	TRBV27	CASSFSGTGTAGELFF
TRBJ1-5	TRBV12-3/TRBV12-4	CASSPGAQPQHF
TRBJ1-2	TRBV6-6	CASSRDGGPYSVGYTF
TRBJ1-3	TRBV5-1	CASSLAGGAGNTIYF
TRBJ2-3	TRBV9	CASSPSGRASGDTQYF
TRBJ1-1	TRBV6-6	CASSQIGNTEAFF
TRBJ2-6	TRBV6-4	CASRPQVSGANVLTF
TRBJ1-2	TRBV6-6	CASSYSLVGVTF
TRBJ1-1	TRBV2	CASSGQGFNTEAFF
TRBJ2-4	TRBV7-8	CASSEERGVKNIQYF
TRBJ2-3	TRBV5-1	CASSLELAGKADTQYF
TRBJ2-7	TRBV6-2/TRBV6-3	CASSRLGSGLYEQYF
TRBJ2-1	TRBV28	CASTLGQGNVFF
TRBJ1-5	TRBV7-2	CASSTYKSSNQPQHF
TRBJ2-1	TRBV5-6	CASSLWPFNEQFF
TRBJ1-5	TRBV6-6	CASRGPLQGERQPQHF
TRBJ1-2	TRBV4-2	CASSQSDSGGMGYTF
TRBJ2-3	TRBV7-2	CASSSRVTAISTDTQYF
TRBJ2-6	TRBV2	CASSSQGAGANVLTF
TRBJ2-5	TRBV19	CASSISSRRLAGETQYF
TRBJ2-5	TRBV7-6	CASSSPDRGLGETQYF
TRBJ2-2	TRBV7-7	CASSLRGDTGELFF
TRBJ2-7	TRBV27	CASSTTSGRYEQYF
TRBJ2-7	TRBV19	CASTPGSPYEQYF
TRBJ2-1	TRBV12-5	CASGFGFNEQFF
TRBJ1-1	TRBV20-1	CSADRATEAFF
TRBJ2-5	TRBV19	CASSIVSAAGETQYF
TRBJ1-2	TRBV19	CASSPRTGGHYGYTF
TRBJ1-2	TRBV29-1	CSVINRVGKGYTF
TRBJ2-1	TRBV27	CASTVGSGDSYNEQFF
TRBJ2-1	TRBV6-2/TRBV6-3	CASSSALAARSEQFF
TRBJ2-1	TRBV6-6	CASRGTGDANEQFF
TRBJ2-3	TRBV5-6	CASSRLAGGGTQYF
TRBJ2-7	TRBV6-5	CASSYSGTGATYEQYF
TRBJ1-2	TRBV6-6	CASSSLYGYTF
TRBJ2-2	TRBV7-2	CASSLATGTGRIGELFF